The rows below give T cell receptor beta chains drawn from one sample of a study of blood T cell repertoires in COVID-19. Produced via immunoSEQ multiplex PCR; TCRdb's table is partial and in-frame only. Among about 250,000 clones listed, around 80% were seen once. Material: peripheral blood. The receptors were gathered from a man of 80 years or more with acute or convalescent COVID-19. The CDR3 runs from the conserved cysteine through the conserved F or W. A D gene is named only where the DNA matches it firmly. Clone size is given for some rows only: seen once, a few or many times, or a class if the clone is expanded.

DNA: TGTGCCAGCAGTCCCCCGGGCGGGGCAAGCTCCTACGAGCAGTACTTC
CDR3: CASSPPGGASSYEQYF
V: TRBV2
D: NA
J: TRBJ2-7
size: NA

DNA: TGTGCCAGCAGGTCCGACAGTGTTGGGACCCAGTACTTC
CDR3: CASRSDSVGTQYF
V: TRBV12-3/TRBV12-4
D: NA
J: TRBJ2-5
size: NA

DNA: TGTGCCACCAGTGATTTCTCCGGGAATGAGCAGTTCTTC
CDR3: CATSDFSGNEQFF
V: TRBV24-1
D: NA
J: TRBJ2-1
size: NA

DNA: TGTGCCAGCAGTTTAAGGAACTTCCTTCTCGGACAGGGGAACTATGGCTACACCTTC
CDR3: CASSLRNFLLGQGNYGYTF
V: TRBV28
D: TRBD1
J: TRBJ1-2
size: NA

DNA: TGTGCCAGCAGCCGGATCGGGACCGGGACAGGGGGTCTCAAAAACATTCAGTACTTC
CDR3: CASSRIGTGTGGLKNIQYF
V: TRBV5-4
D: TRBD1
J: TRBJ2-4
size: NA

DNA: TGTGCCAGCAGCGGGGCGACCCTTAAAGGACAGCCCCAGCATTTT
CDR3: CASSGATLKGQPQHF
V: TRBV7-2
D: NA
J: TRBJ1-5
size: NA

DNA: TGTGCCAGCAGCTTGGTGGCGGAAAGCGGTGGCTACACCTTC
CDR3: CASSLVAESGGYTF
V: TRBV3-1/TRBV3-2
D: NA
J: TRBJ1-2
size: NA

DNA: TGTGCCGCGGGACAGGGTAACTATGGCTACACCTTC
CDR3: CAAGQGNYGYTF
V: TRBV24-1
D: TRBD1
J: TRBJ1-2
size: NA

DNA: TGTGCCAGCAGCCAGGGCCTTCTAGCGGGAGGACAACTCGTGTCGGAGACCCAGTACTTC
CDR3: CASSQGLLAGGQLVSETQYF
V: TRBV4-2
D: TRBD2
J: TRBJ2-5
size: NA

DNA: TGTGCCAGTAGTATCGGGGGGCTACAAGAGACCCAGTACTTC
CDR3: CASSIGGLQETQYF
V: TRBV19
D: NA
J: TRBJ2-5
size: NA

DNA: TGTGCCAGCAGTGAGGTGGGGGACTTCTATGGCTACACCTTC
CDR3: CASSEVGDFYGYTF
V: TRBV6-1
D: NA
J: TRBJ1-2
size: few

DNA: TGTGCCAGCAAAAGTGACGCGGGATCCACTGAAGCTTTCTTT
CDR3: CASKSDAGSTEAFF
V: TRBV6-4
D: NA
J: TRBJ1-1
size: NA

DNA: TGCGCCAGCAGCTTGGCCGGGGGGGTCAACACCGGGGAGCTGTTTTTT
CDR3: CASSLAGGVNTGELFF
V: TRBV5-1
D: TRBD2
J: TRBJ2-2
size: NA

DNA: TGTGCCAGCAGTCAGGGACAATCTAGCAATCAGCCCCAGCATTTT
CDR3: CASSQGQSSNQPQHF
V: TRBV6-6
D: NA
J: TRBJ1-5
size: NA

DNA: TGTGCCAGCGCCGCACGTTCCTCGGGACTCCACATGGACAATGAGCAGTTCTTC
CDR3: CASAARSSGLHMDNEQFF
V: TRBV9
D: NA
J: TRBJ2-1
size: once

DNA: TGCGCCAGCAGCTTGGATGGTGCCCCAGGCGAGCAGTACTTC
CDR3: CASSLDGAPGEQYF
V: TRBV5-1
D: NA
J: TRBJ2-7
size: few

DNA: TGTGCCAGCAGCGTAGGAGGCAGGGTCCCTAATTCACCCCTCCACTTT
CDR3: CASSVGGRVPNSPLHF
V: TRBV9
D: NA
J: TRBJ1-6
size: NA

DNA: TGTGCCAGCAGTGGCGGCTGGCGGGGGGCCACAGATACGCAGTATTTT
CDR3: CASSGGWRGATDTQYF
V: TRBV2
D: TRBD2
J: TRBJ2-3
size: NA

DNA: TGTGCCAGCAGCAGCCGGACCCGGGAGACCGGGGAGCTGTTTTTT
CDR3: CASSSRTRETGELFF
V: TRBV3-1/TRBV3-2
D: NA
J: TRBJ2-2
size: NA

DNA: TGTGCCAGCCGCCCTAGACAGGTTTTAGATACGCAGTATTTT
CDR3: CASRPRQVLDTQYF
V: TRBV27
D: NA
J: TRBJ2-3
size: once

DNA: TGTGCCAGCAGCTCCGGAGTAGATACGCAGTATTTT
CDR3: CASSSGVDTQYF
V: TRBV28
D: NA
J: TRBJ2-3
size: NA

DNA: TGTGCCAGTAGTTCACTTTCCCAAGAGACCCAGTACTTC
CDR3: CASSSLSQETQYF
V: TRBV19
D: NA
J: TRBJ2-5
size: NA

DNA: TGTGCCAGCAGCCCCCGCGGGGGAAACTACGAGCAGTACTTC
CDR3: CASSPRGGNYEQYF
V: TRBV7-9
D: TRBD2
J: TRBJ2-7
size: NA

DNA: TGTGCCAGCTCACCGGGGCAGAAGGGTGACATTCAGTACTTC
CDR3: CASSPGQKGDIQYF
V: TRBV18
D: NA
J: TRBJ2-4
size: few

DNA: TGTGCCAGCAGTGTGGGAAGCGGGGGTCACACCGGGGAGCTGTTTTTT
CDR3: CASSVGSGGHTGELFF
V: TRBV2
D: TRBD2
J: TRBJ2-2
size: NA

DNA: TGTGCCAGCAGCCAAGGACAGAACACTGAAGCTTTCTTT
CDR3: CASSQGQNTEAFF
V: TRBV3-1/TRBV3-2
D: NA
J: TRBJ1-1
size: few

DNA: TGTGCCTGGAACCCTAGCGGGAGGGCCGGGCAGTACTTC
CDR3: CAWNPSGRAGQYF
V: TRBV30
D: TRBD2
J: TRBJ2-7
size: NA

DNA: TGCAGTGCTAGTCCCCTCGGGAGGGTGAGCTCCTACAATGAGCAGTTCTTC
CDR3: CSASPLGRVSSYNEQFF
V: TRBV20-1
D: TRBD2
J: TRBJ2-1
size: NA

DNA: TGTGCCAGCAGCTCCTCTAGTTTCCAAGAGACCCAGTACTTC
CDR3: CASSSSSFQETQYF
V: TRBV7-8
D: NA
J: TRBJ2-5
size: NA

DNA: TGTGCCAGCAGTTGGCAGGGGGCAGGGAGCAATCAGCCCCAGCATTTT
CDR3: CASSWQGAGSNQPQHF
V: TRBV5-5
D: TRBD1
J: TRBJ1-5
size: NA

DNA: TGCGCCAGCAGTCAATCGCCCGGACAGGGGACTAACTATGGCTACACCTTC
CDR3: CASSQSPGQGTNYGYTF
V: TRBV23-1
D: TRBD1
J: TRBJ1-2
size: NA

DNA: TGTGCCAGCAGATTCAGGGGCATGAACACTGAAGCTTTCTTT
CDR3: CASRFRGMNTEAFF
V: TRBV6-5
D: NA
J: TRBJ1-1
size: NA

DNA: TGTGCCAGCTCACCCAGGGTTTCGAACACTGAAGCTTTCTTT
CDR3: CASSPRVSNTEAFF
V: TRBV18
D: NA
J: TRBJ1-1
size: NA

DNA: TGCGCCAGCAGCTTGGAGTTAACGGGTGGGGAAAAACTGTTTTTT
CDR3: CASSLELTGGEKLFF
V: TRBV5-1
D: NA
J: TRBJ1-4
size: NA

DNA: TGTGCCTGGACACGGAAAGGGGGCCGGGGCATTCAGTACTTC
CDR3: CAWTRKGGRGIQYF
V: TRBV30
D: TRBD1
J: TRBJ2-4
size: NA

DNA: TGTGCCAGCATTCGGGACATGAACACTGAAGCTTTCTTT
CDR3: CASIRDMNTEAFF
V: TRBV2
D: NA
J: TRBJ1-1
size: few

DNA: TGTGCCAGCAGCTTCTTTTTTTGGGAGGGGACCAAAAACATTCAGTACTTC
CDR3: CASSFFFWEGTKNIQYF
V: TRBV7-8
D: TRBD2
J: TRBJ2-4
size: NA

DNA: TGTGCCAGCAGTGAAACCGGGACAGGCGCCTACGAGCAGTACTTC
CDR3: CASSETGTGAYEQYF
V: TRBV6-1
D: TRBD1
J: TRBJ2-7
size: NA

DNA: TGTGCCAGCAGCACCCGACTAGCGGGTACGGAGACCCAGTACTTC
CDR3: CASSTRLAGTETQYF
V: TRBV11-2
D: TRBD2
J: TRBJ2-5
size: NA

DNA: TGTGCCAGCAAACGCATGTGGGAGGGCGGGCTGTTTTTT
CDR3: CASKRMWEGGLFF
V: TRBV2
D: TRBD2
J: TRBJ2-2
size: NA

DNA: TGTGCCAGCAGCTTAGGTGGCGGAGGTTCACCCCTCCACTTT
CDR3: CASSLGGGGSPLHF
V: TRBV7-9
D: NA
J: TRBJ1-6
size: NA

DNA: TGTGCCAGCAGCAAATCGACAGGATCGAGGACTGAAGCTTTCTTT
CDR3: CASSKSTGSRTEAFF
V: TRBV3-1/TRBV3-2
D: NA
J: TRBJ1-1
size: NA

DNA: TGCGCCAGCAGCCGGAGACAGAACCAAGAGACCCAGTACTTC
CDR3: CASSRRQNQETQYF
V: TRBV5-1
D: NA
J: TRBJ2-5
size: NA

DNA: TGTGCCAGCAGCGGGACAGGGGTTCTGAACACCGGGGAGCTGTTTTTT
CDR3: CASSGTGVLNTGELFF
V: TRBV3-1/TRBV3-2
D: TRBD1
J: TRBJ2-2
size: NA

DNA: TGCGCCAGCAGCCCCCCCTGGACAGGGGTTGGCTATGGCTACACCTTC
CDR3: CASSPPWTGVGYGYTF
V: TRBV5-1
D: TRBD1
J: TRBJ1-2
size: NA

DNA: TGTGCCAGCAGTTTAGGGTCGGGAACCTCCTACGAGCAGTACTTC
CDR3: CASSLGSGTSYEQYF
V: TRBV28
D: NA
J: TRBJ2-7
size: few

DNA: TGTGCCAGCAGCCAAGCCTCGGGAAGTGTATGGGGCTACACCTTC
CDR3: CASSQASGSVWGYTF
V: TRBV3-1/TRBV3-2
D: NA
J: TRBJ1-2
size: NA

DNA: TGTGCCAGCAGCCCCAATGCGGGGGAGCGTAAAGCTTTCTTT
CDR3: CASSPNAGERKAFF
V: TRBV7-3
D: NA
J: TRBJ1-1
size: NA

DNA: TGTGCCAGTACCTCCGCGCGGCCCGGGACAGCGTACACCGGGGAGCTGTTTTTT
CDR3: CASTSARPGTAYTGELFF
V: TRBV19
D: TRBD1
J: TRBJ2-2
size: NA

DNA: TGTGCCATCAGTGAGCTTGGGACAGCGATCTCCTACGAGCAGTACTTC
CDR3: CAISELGTAISYEQYF
V: TRBV10-3
D: TRBD1
J: TRBJ2-7
size: NA

DNA: TGTGCCAGCAGTTTATGGGGAGGGGTGGGTTACGAGCAGTACTTC
CDR3: CASSLWGGVGYEQYF
V: TRBV27
D: TRBD2
J: TRBJ2-7
size: NA

DNA: TGTGCCAGCAGCTTAGAGAGATCTAGCGGGGGCTATGAGCAGTTCTTC
CDR3: CASSLERSSGGYEQFF
V: TRBV7-2
D: TRBD2
J: TRBJ2-1
size: NA

DNA: TGTGCCAGCAGCTTGGGGGGACAGGGAAACTATGGCTACACCTTC
CDR3: CASSLGGQGNYGYTF
V: TRBV5-4
D: TRBD1
J: TRBJ1-2
size: NA

DNA: TGTGCCATCAGCCAAGATAGCATCAACTATGGCTACACCTTC
CDR3: CAISQDSINYGYTF
V: TRBV10-3
D: NA
J: TRBJ1-2
size: NA

DNA: TGTGCCAGCAGCCCCGGTTTCAATGAGCAGTTCTTC
CDR3: CASSPGFNEQFF
V: TRBV5-6
D: NA
J: TRBJ2-1
size: NA